These 29 T cell receptor beta chains came from one sample sequenced in a study of cytomegalovirus exposure and HLA in healthy donors. The repertoire was sequenced with immunoSEQ multiplex PCR; TCRdb's copy has only in-frame clones and lacks some. The table lists about 130,000 clones, 75% to 90% of them singletons. The sequenced material came from PBMCs. The source is a woman younger than 35 in good health and CMV-seronegative.

The chain joins TRBV4-1 to TRBJ2-7, with a weak D call TRBD2 (6 bases). In germline, CDR1 is MGHRA, CDR2 YSYEKL. The CDR3 runs 15 residues. V was pared by 3 bases and J by 3 bases, with 15 bases between. The CDR3 nucleotides read TGCGCCAGCAGCCATCTGCCGGGACTTGTCTACGAGCAGTACTTC. Its translation is CASSHLPGLVYEQYF.

The chain links TRBV7-9 to TRBJ2-3, with TRBD1 matching 9 bases. Germline loops: CDR1 SEHNR, CDR2 FQNEAQ (reference sequence). The CDR3 spans 14 residues. V was clipped by 5 bases and J by 6 bases; unmatched bases: 6. CDR3: CASSATGGGDTQYF. For the CDR3, the DNA is TGTGCCAGCAGCGCGACAGGGGGTGGTGATACGCAGTATTTT.

The gene calls are TRBV5-5 and TRBJ1-5; TRBD1 agrees at 9 bases. CDR1 and CDR2 from the germline V gene are SGHKS and YYEKEE (reference sequence). The CDR3 sequence is 17 residues long. Trimming cost V 0 bases and J 4 bases; bases outside gene matches: 8. The CDR3 loop is CASSLEAWDRVNQPQHF. The CDR3, as DNA: TGTGCCAGCAGCTTGGAAGCATGGGACAGGGTTAATCAGCCCCAGCATTTT.

This clone was detected only a few times. The chain is built from TRBV5-1 and TRBJ2-7; 8 nucleotides align to TRBD1. V shed 7 bases, J shed 6 bases, and the junction held 9 bases outside the gene matches. This CDR3 is built from 13 residues. Germline V gives CDR1 SGHRS, CDR2 YFSETQ. In DNA form, the CDR3 reads TGCGCCAGCGGGACAGGTGAGCCTGGCGAGCAGTACTTC. It codes for CASGTGEPGEQYF.

The chain combines TRBV11-2 with TRBJ2-7, with 10 bases identical to TRBD2. Germline CDR1 SGHAT, CDR2 FQNNGV. This CDR3 has 17 amino acids. Trimming removed 5 bases from V and 0 bases from J; junction bases left unmatched: 10. CDR3 amino acids: CASSDTTSGSSSYEQYF. The CDR3 region has the DNA TGTGCCAGCAGCGACACGACTAGCGGGTCCAGCTCCTACGAGCAGTACTTC.

The rearrangement joins TRBV5-1 to TRBJ2-7; TRBD2 matches 8 bases. The CDR3 is 14 residues long. After removal of 2 bases from V and 0 bases from J, the junction contained 1 base not matched to a gene. The germline V gene encodes CDR1 SGHRS and CDR2 YFSETQ. The CDR3 is CASSFTSGSYEQYF. DNA for the CDR3: TGCGCCAGCAGCTTTACTAGCGGCTCCTACGAGCAGTACTTC.

This clone has more than one count but fewer than ten. The chain combines TRBV11-3 with TRBJ2-7; 11 bases align to TRBD2. Germline values: CDR1 SGHNT, CDR2 YENEEA. The CDR3 is made up of 14 amino acids. The V and J ends lost 5 bases and 3 bases, in that order; junction bases with no gene match: 3. DNA of the CDR3: TGTGCCAGCAGCATAGCGGGAGGGAACTACGAGCAGTACTTC. This gives the protein CASSIAGGNYEQYF.

The chain couples TRBV9 to TRBJ2-3; 9 nucleotides agree with TRBD1. Trimming at V came to 3 bases and at J to 2 bases, leaving 4 bases not matched to a gene. Per germline, CDR1 SGDLS and CDR2 YYNGEE. The CDR3 loop spans 15 amino acids. The CDR3 loop is CASSAGQGDTDTQYF. The CDR3 DNA reads TGTGCCAGCAGCGCGGGACAGGGAGACACAGATACGCAGTATTTT. Based on the CDR3 plus reference TRBV9 and TRBJ2-3, the full variable domain is DSGVTQTPKHLITATGQRVTLRCSPRSGDLSVYWYQQSLDQGLQFLIQYYNGEERAKGNILERFSAQQFPDLHSELNLSSLELGDSALYFCASSAGQGDTDTQYFGPGTRLTVL.

V and J are TRBV6-5 and TRBJ1-4, with 9 positions matching TRBD1. CDR1 and CDR2 (germline): MNHEY, SVGAGI. This CDR3 is 14 amino acids long. Trimming cost V 5 bases and J 8 bases; bases outside gene matches: 6. The chain's CDR3 is CASSPDRGGEKLFF. The DNA for the CDR3 is TGTGCCAGCAGTCCGGACAGGGGAGGCGAAAAACTGTTTTTT.

The V call is TRBV11-3, the J call TRBJ2-4; 11 positions agree with TRBD2. J was trimmed by 7 bases and V by 5 bases; bases with no gene match: 10. The CDR3 is 16 amino acids. Germline CDR1 and CDR2: SGHNT and YENEEA. The CDR3 DNA reads TGTGCCAGCAGCCCCCCCATGGCTAGCGGGAGGAACATTCAGTACTTC. This encodes CASSPPMASGRNIQYF.

The chain uses TRBV10-2 and TRBJ1-2; D is possibly TRBD1 (6 bases). V shed 0 bases and J shed 4 bases, with 15 bases lying between them. Per germline, CDR1 WSHSY and CDR2 SAAADI. The CDR3 runs 16 residues. The CDR3 spells CASSESGGASPYGYTF. The CDR3 bases are TGCGCCAGCAGTGAGTCGGGGGGGGCGTCCCCCTATGGCTACACCTTC.

This clone came up once. The V call is TRBV27, the J call TRBJ2-4; D perhaps matches TRBD1 (6 bases). Looked up from germline, CDR1 is MNHEY and CDR2 is SMNVEV (reference sequence). The CDR3 has 14 residues. V was pared by 5 bases and J by 9 bases, with 17 bases between. The CDR3 DNA reads TGTGCCAGCAGTATGCGGATACAGGGATTCATTCAGTACTTC. This codes for CASSMRIQGFIQYF.

This chain uses TRBV6-6 with TRBJ2-2; D uncertain. This CDR3 spans 13 amino acids. Trimming cost V 5 bases and J 0 bases, with 4 bases left between them. Per the germline V gene, CDR1 is MNHNY and CDR2 is SVGAGI (reference sequence). In nucleotides, the CDR3 is TGTGCCAGCAGTCGCGCGAACACCGGGGAGCTGTTTTTT. Translation: CASSRANTGELFF.

The genes are TRBV28 and TRBJ1-1, with D hard to call. Germline lookup yields CDR1 MDHEN and CDR2 SYDVKM. The CDR3 totals 15 residues. V was shortened by 5 bases and J by 4 bases, with 17 bases between the two germline ends. The DNA of the CDR3 is TGTGCCAGCAGTCGTGATAGTAAAAGAGGCACTGAAGCTTTCTTT. Residues: CASSRDSKRGTEAFF.

The chain employs TRBV6-5 and TRBJ1-4; possible D gene TRBD1, 6 bases. Trimming cost V 3 bases and J 13 bases, with 9 bases left between them. From germline, CDR1 is MNHEY and CDR2 SVGAGI. The CDR3 is 11 amino acids. CDR3 residues: CASSYRQALFF. CDR3 DNA sequence: TGTGCCAGCAGTTATCGACAGGCACTGTTTTTT.

The gene calls are TRBV7-9 and TRBJ2-1, with D possibly matching TRBD2 (5 bases). The CDR3 loop spans 14 amino acids. CDR1 and CDR2 from the germline V gene are SEHNR and FQNEAQ (reference sequence). Trimming stripped 5 bases from V and 2 bases from J, with 10 bases between. CDR3 residues: CASSGYGAYNEQFF. The CDR3 bases are TGTGCCAGCAGCGGCTACGGGGCCTACAATGAGCAGTTCTTC.

This chain joins TRBV19 and TRBJ1-1; 9 positions agree with TRBD1. The junction had 7 bases not matched to a gene; V was cut back by 4 bases and J by 1 base. CDR3 length equals 16 residues. Germline CDR1 reads LNHDA; CDR2 reads SQIVND (reference sequence). For the CDR3, the DNA is TGTGCCAGTAGTAGGTCCCCGGGACAGGGGAACACTGAAGCTTTCTTT. Translation: CASSRSPGQGNTEAFF. Based on the CDR3 plus reference TRBV19 and TRBJ1-1, the full variable domain is DGGITQSPKYLFRKEGQNVTLSCEQNLNHDAMYWYRQDPGQGLRLIYYSQIVNDFQKGDIAEGYSVSREKKESFPLTVTSAQKNPTAFYLCASSRSPGQGNTEAFFGQGTRLTVV.

The chain carries TRBV2 and TRBJ2-5; 7 bases align to TRBD2. CDR3 size: 15 residues. Losses at the gene ends were 3 bases for V and 5 bases for J; bases not matched to a gene: 9. Germline V gene data show CDR1 as SNHLY and CDR2 as FYNNEI. The CDR3 bases are TGTGCCAGCAGTGATCTGGCGGGAGTCGGTGAGACCCAGTACTTC. As protein: CASSDLAGVGETQYF.

The rearrangement uses TRBV19 and TRBJ2-3; 10 nucleotides line up with TRBD2. The CDR3 covers 16 residues. Germline CDR1 and CDR2: LNHDA and SQIVND (reference sequence). Unmatched junction bases numbered 12, after V lost 7 bases and J lost 5 bases. The CDR3 bases are TGTGCCAGTAAGCCGCCCAGCGGGAGGGCCGGAGATACGCAGTATTTT. Protein sequence: CASKPPSGRAGDTQYF.

This clone was detected once. This rearrangement joins TRBV4-1 to TRBJ1-4; 7 nucleotides line up with TRBD1. This CDR3 is 16 amino acids long. Germline V gene lookup returns CDR1 MGHRA and CDR2 YSYEKL. Unmatched junction bases numbered 11, after V lost 6 bases and J lost 4 bases. CDR3 sequence: CASSRLPGQFNEKLFF. The CDR3 coding sequence is TGCGCCAGCAGTAGATTACCGGGACAGTTTAATGAAAAACTGTTTTTT.

The rearrangement uses TRBV19 and TRBJ1-2, with D possibly being TRBD1 (5 bases). Germline V gene lookup returns CDR1 LNHDA and CDR2 SQIVND (reference sequence). V was clipped by 7 bases and J by 7 bases, with 22 bases between them. This CDR3 comprises 15 residues. The CDR3 DNA is TGTGCCAGTACTGAAACGGGCCAGGGCCTGGGTGGCTACACCTTC. Residues: CASTETGQGLGGYTF.

The chain has TRBV28 and TRBJ2-7; tentatively, D is TRBD2 (5 bases). Germline CDR1 is MDHEN and CDR2 is SYDVKM. Trimming cost V 5 bases and J 2 bases, with 13 bases left between them. The CDR3 is 14 amino acids. The DNA for the CDR3 is TGTGCCAGCAGTGGCGGGCATGGGGCCTACGAGCAGTACTTC. This translates into CASSGGHGAYEQYF.

The rearrangement uses TRBV7-9 and TRBJ2-1; 10 bases match TRBD2. The V gene end was trimmed by 5 bases and the J gene end by 7 bases; junction bases not matched to a gene: 14. The CDR3 extends over 17 amino acids. In germline, CDR1 is SEHNR, CDR2 FQNEAQ (reference sequence). The DNA for the CDR3 is TGTGCCAGCAGCGGCGGGAGCGGGAGGGCCCTAGGGAATGAGCAGTTCTTC. Amino acids: CASSGGSGRALGNEQFF.

The chain links TRBV2 to TRBJ2-3; D not certain. V dropped 7 bases and J dropped 0 bases, with 14 bases sitting between them. CDR3 length equals 15 residues. Germline CDR1 SNHLY, CDR2 FYNNEI. CDR3 in DNA: TGTGCCAGCACCAAGGCAGGCTATAGCACAGATACGCAGTATTTT. Translating it yields CASTKAGYSTDTQYF.

V usage is TRBV29-1 and J usage is TRBJ2-7; 8 bases are shared with TRBD1. Germline CDR1 reads SQVTM; CDR2 reads ANQGSEA. V shed 4 bases and J 6 bases; nucleotides not matched to a gene: 5. The CDR3 totals 12 residues. The CDR3 loop is CSVVGTGREQYF. The CDR3 region has the DNA TGCAGCGTTGTAGGGACAGGTCGCGAGCAGTACTTC.

The chain joins TRBV5-1 to TRBJ2-1, with TRBD1 matching over 11 bases. The V segment lost 4 bases and the J segment 3 bases; nucleotides outside the gene matches: 9. Germline V lookup: CDR1 SGHRS, CDR2 YFSETQ. The CDR3 loop spans 17 amino acids. In nucleotides, the CDR3 is TGCGCCAGCAGCCCGAGGACAGGGGGCGTCCTCTACAATGAGCAGTTCTTC. It encodes CASSPRTGGVLYNEQFF.

The chain links TRBV7-8 to TRBJ1-2; D is possibly TRBD1 (5 bases). This CDR3 is 14 amino acids long. CDR1 SGHVS and CDR2 FQNEAQ come from the germline V gene. Trimming took off 1 base at V and 12 bases at J, with 18 bases between the two ends. The DNA of the CDR3 is TGTGCCAGCAGCTTAGTCGCAGGCCGGACATTAAACACCTTC. Translating it yields CASSLVAGRTLNTF.

The chain combines TRBV27 with TRBJ2-7; 7 bases are a match to TRBD1. Germline CDR1 is MNHEY and CDR2 is SMNVEV (reference sequence). The CDR3 consists of 13 residues. V shed 0 bases, J shed 6 bases, and the junction held 2 bases outside the gene matches. The CDR3 loop is CASSLSGQSEQYF. Written as DNA, the CDR3 is TGTGCCAGCAGTTTATCGGGACAGAGCGAGCAGTACTTC.

This sequence joins TRBV9 and TRBJ1-2, with 7 bases fitting TRBD1. There are 17 residues in the CDR3. The V gene end was trimmed by 1 base and the J gene end by 0 bases; junction bases not matched to a gene: 9. From germline, CDR1 is SGDLS and CDR2 YYNGEE. CDR3 amino acids: CASSVPGQRYANYGYTF. As DNA, the CDR3 is TGTGCCAGCAGCGTACCGGGACAGCGATACGCTAACTATGGCTACACCTTC.